The following is a T cell receptor (beta chain) sequence with its context. These data originate in a study of cytomegalovirus exposure and HLA in healthy donors. With 60 Vbeta and 13 Jbeta primers, the PCR was carried out. Repertoires were generated with immunoSEQ multiplex PCR, while TCRdb's copy carries only in-frame clones and drops some. The sample records 130,000 or so clones, roughly 70% being singletons. This CDR3 has 17 amino acids. Germline CDR1 is SGHNT and CDR2 is YENEEA. V was trimmed by 1 base and J by 0 bases, leaving 14 bases between them. Input material: PBMCs. The clonotype comes from a woman aged 40 to 50 in good health and CMV-seropositive. The chain is built from TRBV11-3 and TRBJ2-3; weak D call: TRBD2 (6 bases). CDR3 sequence (DNA): TGTGCCAGCAGCTTAGGCGTCGGAGGGAGGAGCACAGATACGCAGTATTTT. This gives the protein CASSLGVGGRSTDTQYF.